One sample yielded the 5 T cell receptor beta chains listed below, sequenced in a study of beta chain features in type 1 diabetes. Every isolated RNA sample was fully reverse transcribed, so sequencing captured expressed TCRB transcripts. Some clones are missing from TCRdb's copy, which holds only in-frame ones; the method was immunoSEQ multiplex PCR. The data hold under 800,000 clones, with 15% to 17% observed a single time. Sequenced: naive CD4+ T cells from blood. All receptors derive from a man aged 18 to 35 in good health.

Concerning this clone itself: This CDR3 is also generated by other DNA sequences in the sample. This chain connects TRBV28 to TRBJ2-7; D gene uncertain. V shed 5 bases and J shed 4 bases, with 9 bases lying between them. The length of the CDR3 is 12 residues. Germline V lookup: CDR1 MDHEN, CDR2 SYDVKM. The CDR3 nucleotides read TGTGCCAGCAGTCTCTTTCCGTACGAGCAGTACTTC. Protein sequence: CASSLFPYEQYF.

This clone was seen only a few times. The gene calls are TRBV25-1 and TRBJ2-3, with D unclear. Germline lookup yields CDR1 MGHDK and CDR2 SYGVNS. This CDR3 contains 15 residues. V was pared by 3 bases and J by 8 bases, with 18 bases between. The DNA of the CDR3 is TGTGCCAGCAGTGATGGTTCGGTAGTACGTGGTACGCAGTATTTT. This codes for CASSDGSVVRGTQYF. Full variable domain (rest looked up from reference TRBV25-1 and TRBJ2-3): EADIYQTPRYLVIGTGKKITLECSQTMGHDKMYWYQQDPGMELHLIHYSYGVNSTEKGDLSSESTVSRIRTEHFPLTLESARPSHTSQYLCASSDGSVVRGTQYFGPGTRLTVL.

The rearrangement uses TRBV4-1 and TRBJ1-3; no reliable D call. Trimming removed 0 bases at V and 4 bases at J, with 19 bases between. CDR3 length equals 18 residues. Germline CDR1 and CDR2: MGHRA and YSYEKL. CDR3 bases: TGCGCCAGCAGCCAAGATAGTCGGCAGCCAAGATGGGGAAACACCATATATTTT. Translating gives CASSQDSRQPRWGNTIYF.

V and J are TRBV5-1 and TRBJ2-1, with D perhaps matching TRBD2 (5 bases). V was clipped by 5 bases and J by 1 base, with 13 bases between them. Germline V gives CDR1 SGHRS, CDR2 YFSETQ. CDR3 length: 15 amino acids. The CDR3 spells CASRIVASSYNEQFF. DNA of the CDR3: TGCGCCAGCAGAATAGTAGCGAGTTCCTACAATGAGCAGTTCTTC.

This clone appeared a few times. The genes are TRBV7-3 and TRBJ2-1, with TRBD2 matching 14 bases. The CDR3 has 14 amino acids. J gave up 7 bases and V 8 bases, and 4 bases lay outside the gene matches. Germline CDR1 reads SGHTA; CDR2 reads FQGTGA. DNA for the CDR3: TGTGCCAGCTCGACTAGCGGGAGGGTGAATGAGCAGTTCTTC. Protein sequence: CASSTSGRVNEQFF.